A single T cell receptor (beta chain) is shown here with its context. Assay used: immunoSEQ multiplex PCR; TCRdb lists only in-frame clones, some missing. Here the sample spans a few hundred thousand clones, roughly 90% being singletons. The data belong to a study of blood T cell repertoires in COVID-19. V lost 5 bases and J lost 0; bases outside the gene matches: 7. This CDR3 region has 16 residues. Germline assignment: CDR1 LNHDA and CDR2 SQIVND (reference sequence). Participants, about 18 to 90 years old, spanned 25 or so US areas. The recovered donors of Cohort 3 showed two negative PCRs, clearance, or symptom resolution.

The source of this sequence is a woman in her fifties or sixties who had recovered from COVID-19. Sequencing was carried out using PBMCs or T cells enriched from blood (not recorded which). This sequence joins TRBV19 and TRBJ1-5, with TRBD1 identical over 7 bases. DNA for the CDR3: TGTGCCAGTAGTTACGGACAGGTTTATAGCAATCAGCCCCAGCATTTT. Translation: CASSYGQVYSNQPQHF.